A selection of T cell receptor beta chains follows, all from one sample in a study of CD4 T cells in relation to SARS-CoV-2 and coronaviruses. For these TCRs, the target antigens are not known. Some clones are missing from TCRdb's copy, which holds only in-frame ones; the method was immunoSEQ multiplex PCR. Of some 29,000 clones listed, nearly 80% are singletons. Material for sequencing was CD4+ T cells from PBMCs, cultured in vitro. All receptors come from a human donor in good health. The CDR3 runs from the conserved cysteine through the conserved F or W. Each record gives: V gene, J gene, D gene, clone size, CDR3 protein, CDR3 DNA. D genes are given only for firm matches. Not all rows give a size; the values are once, few, many and, for expanded clones, a class.

TRBV2	TRBJ2-2	-	-	CATAPFLGSHRTAGELFF	TGTGCCACCGCGCCCTTCCTGGGGAGCCACAGAACCGCCGGGGAGCTGTTTTTT
TRBV2	TRBJ1-2	-	-	CASRPIWGYTF	TGTGCCAGCAGACCCATTTGGGGCTACACCTTC
TRBV2	TRBJ1-2	TRBD1	-	CASSVQGANGYTF	TGTGCCAGCAGTGTACAGGGGGCGAATGGCTACACCTTC
TRBV4-1	TRBJ1-3	-	-	CASSQEYSGNTIYF	TGCGCCAGCAGCCAAGAATACTCTGGAAACACCATATATTTT
TRBV4-2	TRBJ2-3	TRBD2	few	CASSQDPSGRDTQYF	TGTGCCAGCAGCCAAGATCCCAGCGGGAGGGATACGCAGTATTTT
TRBV7-9	TRBJ1-1	-	-	CASSLGEENTEAFF	TGTGCCAGCAGCTTGGGTGAGGAAAACACTGAAGCTTTCTTT
TRBV11-2	TRBJ1-3	-	-	CASSPLRNTIYF	TGTGCCAGCAGCCCCCTTCGAAACACCATATATTTT
TRBV10-3	TRBJ1-3	-	few	CAISGADLNTIYF	TGTGCCATCAGTGGGGCCGACTTAAACACCATATATTTT
TRBV5-1	TRBJ2-2	-	once	CASSFPGGTGELFF	TGCGCCAGCAGCTTCCCCGGGGGCACCGGGGAGCTGTTTTTT
TRBV7-2	TRBJ1-3	-	-	CASSTSGLWGNTIYF	TGTGCCAGCAGCACCTCAGGGTTATGGGGAAACACCATATATTTT
TRBV5-4	TRBJ1-1	TRBD1	once	CASSFPGQGAGAFF	TGTGCCAGCAGCTTTCCGGGACAGGGGGCTGGAGCTTTCTTT
TRBV7-2	TRBJ1-2	-	-	CASSLSGQRYGYTF	TGTGCCAGCAGCTTAAGCGGACAGAGATATGGCTACACCTTC
TRBV10-1	TRBJ2-3	-	-	CASSEFSRTHTDTQYF	TGCGCCAGCAGTGAGTTCTCGCGGACCCACACAGATACGCAGTATTTT
TRBV29-1	TRBJ2-3	-	-	CSVDSSTTDTQYF	TGCAGCGTTGATTCTTCTACCACAGATACGCAGTATTTT
TRBV21-1	TRBJ1-5	-	-	CASRDRSDSNQPQHF	TGTGCCAGCAGGGACAGGTCGGATAGCAATCAGCCCCAGCATTTT
TRBV14	TRBJ1-5	-	-	CASSPGLNQPQHF	TGTGCCAGCAGTCCAGGGCTCAATCAGCCCCAGCATTTT
TRBV7-2	TRBJ1-2	TRBD1	-	CASSLAGQGAKGYTF	TGTGCCAGCAGCTTAGCGGGGCAGGGGGCAAAGGGCTACACCTTC
TRBV2	TRBJ2-7	TRBD1	-	CASLYRGRYEQYF	TGTGCCAGTCTTTACAGGGGGCGGTACGAGCAGTACTTC
TRBV28	TRBJ1-5	-	-	CASSLGGNREQPQHF	TGTGCCAGCAGTTTAGGGGGCAACCGGGAACAGCCCCAGCATTTT
TRBV11-2	TRBJ2-6	-	once	CASSLGGGANVLTF	TGTGCCAGCAGCCTCGGGGGAGGGGCCAACGTCCTGACTTTC
TRBV2	TRBJ1-2	-	once	CASGRQGTGYTF	TGTGCCAGCGGCAGGCAGGGGACGGGCTACACCTTC
TRBV25-1	TRBJ2-5	-	-	CASSELVNLQETQYF	TGTGCCAGCAGTGAATTGGTAAACCTTCAAGAGACCCAGTACTTC
TRBV18	TRBJ1-3	-	-	CASSERNTIYF	TGTGCCAGCTCCGAGAGAAACACCATATATTTT
TRBV14	TRBJ1-2	TRBD1	-	CASSQGQGRGYTF	TGTGCCAGCAGCCAGGGACAGGGAAGAGGCTACACCTTC
TRBV20-1	TRBJ2-1	-	-	CSASGPGAEQFF	TGCAGTGCTAGTGGCCCGGGAGCCGAGCAGTTCTTC
TRBV19	TRBJ2-1	-	-	CASSGLIDEQFF	TGTGCCAGTAGTGGTCTTATCGATGAGCAGTTCTTC
TRBV28	TRBJ1-2	-	-	CASSLGGQLRKVYGYTF	TGTGCCAGCAGTTTAGGAGGACAACTCCGCAAAGTTTATGGCTACACCTTC
TRBV5-1	TRBJ1-2	-	once	CASSSGENYGYTF	TGCGCCAGCAGCTCCGGTGAAAACTATGGCTACACCTTC
TRBV7-2	TRBJ2-3	-	few	CASSSVGDTQYF	TGTGCCAGCAGCTCGGTGGGAGATACGCAGTATTTT
TRBV4-1	TRBJ1-2	-	-	CASSQDQALYYGYTF	TGCGCCAGCAGCCAAGATCAGGCCCTTTACTATGGCTACACCTTC
TRBV29-1	TRBJ1-1	-	once	CSAEGDVRPHTEAFF	TGCAGCGCCGAGGGTGACGTTCGGCCTCACACTGAAGCTTTCTTT
TRBV19	TRBJ2-7	TRBD1	-	CASSPALGTGDGEQYF	TGTGCCAGTAGTCCCGCCCTGGGGACAGGGGACGGAGAGCAGTACTTC
TRBV9	TRBJ2-1	-	-	CASSLRGDYNNEQFF	TGTGCCAGCAGCTTAAGGGGGGACTACAACAATGAGCAGTTCTTC
TRBV27	TRBJ1-5	-	-	CASSYQPQHF	TGTGCCAGCAGTTATCAGCCCCAGCATTTT
TRBV3-1/TRBV3-2	TRBJ2-3	TRBD2	-	CASSPGLAGGLRTDTQYF	TGTGCCAGCAGCCCCGGACTAGCGGGAGGCCTCCGCACAGATACGCAGTATTTT
TRBV9	TRBJ2-4	TRBD1	once	CASSVGTGKGDIQYF	TGTGCCAGCAGCGTAGGGACAGGGAAGGGAGACATTCAGTACTTC
TRBV7-8	TRBJ2-1	TRBD2	-	CASSLVRGGHVLSYNEQFF	TGTGCCAGCAGCTTAGTTCGGGGGGGACACGTGCTCTCCTACAATGAGCAGTTCTTC
TRBV10-1	TRBJ2-3	TRBD2	-	CASSESFSGGASDTQYF	TGCGCCAGCAGTGAGTCCTTTAGCGGGGGGGCCTCAGATACGCAGTATTTT
TRBV9	TRBJ2-2	-	-	CASSVNRANTGELFF	TGTGCCAGCAGCGTAAACAGGGCGAACACCGGGGAGCTGTTTTTT